The 14 T cell receptor beta chains below were found in one sample sequenced in a study of T cell repertoires in cytomegalovirus infection. TCRdb ran MiXCR on the reads and lists one entry per CDR3 protein. The sample records about 240,000 distinct CDR3 sequences, roughly an eighth being singletons. The sample was PBMCs. The receptors here all came from a human donor in good health (CMV status not recorded). Some clones in this sample may be carry-over from other donors' samples.

This clonotype was seen only a few times. This chain joins TRBV2 and TRBJ2-1; 9 bases fit TRBD2. V lost 4 bases to trimming and J lost 7 bases; unmatched junction nucleotides: 5. This CDR3 contains 14 residues. From germline, CDR1 is SNHLY and CDR2 FYNNEI. CDR3 protein: CASSALAGGNEQFF. In nucleotides, the CDR3 is TGTGCCAGCAGTGCTCTGGCGGGGGGGAATGAGCAGTTCTTC.

The V and J genes are TRBV2 and TRBJ2-5; 7 bases are a match to TRBD1. CDR1 SNHLY and CDR2 FYNNEI come from the germline V gene. V lost 4 bases, J lost 1 base, and 6 bases stayed unmatched. The CDR3 extends over 15 amino acids. The CDR3 here is CASSGGRGPQETQYF. The CDR3 DNA follows: TGTGCCAGCAGTGGAGGAAGGGGGCCCCAAGAGACCCAGTACTTC.

At least ten counts were recorded for this clonotype. The chain joins TRBV10-3 to TRBJ1-4; D is uncertain. The V end lost 2 bases, the J end lost 0 bases, and 13 bases lay between the germline ends. The germline gives CDR1 ENHRY, CDR2 SYGVKD. This CDR3 has 17 amino acids. Here the CDR3 DNA reads TGTGCCATCAGTGAGCCCGCTTCTGGGGCAACTAATGAAAAACTGTTTTTT. Translation gives CAISEPASGATNEKLFF.

The chain has TRBV12-3 or TRBV12-4 and TRBJ2-2, with D perhaps matching TRBD2 (7 bases). CDR3 length: 15 amino acids. V lost 6 bases and J 5 bases, leaving 16 bases between the germline ends. The CDR3 nucleotides read TGTGCCAGCAGCCCGCTGGGAGGGGGGACCGGGGAGCTGTTTTTT. It yields the protein CASSPLGGGTGELFF.

V usage is TRBV20-1 and J usage is TRBJ2-7; 8 nucleotides agree with TRBD1. The germline CDR1 and CDR2 sequences are DFQATT and SNEGSKA (reference sequence). This CDR3 contains 15 residues. The V segment lost 2 bases and the J segment 0 bases; nucleotides outside the gene matches: 6. CDR3 residues: CSARSMGQVSYEQYF. The CDR3 DNA is TGCAGTGCTAGATCTATGGGACAGGTCTCCTACGAGCAGTACTTC.

This clonotype was detected ten times or more. The chain is built from TRBV7-6 and TRBJ1-3; D remains ambiguous. Germline values: CDR1 SGHVS, CDR2 FNYEAQ. Trimming took 1 base from V and 0 from J, leaving 10 bases between them. This CDR3 is built from 16 residues. CDR3 amino acids: CASSLVSQLSGNTIYF. The CDR3 DNA is TGTGCCAGCAGCTTAGTATCGCAGCTCTCTGGAAACACCATATATTTT.

J is TRBJ2-7 and V is TRBV5-1; 10 nucleotides line up with TRBD1. The CDR3 runs to 15 residues. The germline V gene encodes CDR1 SGHRS and CDR2 YFSETQ. The J segment lost 2 bases and the V segment lost 4 bases, leaving 6 bases of the junction unmatched. CDR3 loop: CASSPGTGAPYEQYF. The CDR3 DNA reads TGCGCCAGCAGCCCCGGGACAGGGGCCCCCTACGAGCAGTACTTC.

The chain uses TRBV28 and TRBJ2-5, with 7 bases aligning to TRBD1. CDR1 is MDHEN and CDR2 is SYDVKM in the germline V gene. The CDR3 is 14 amino acids. V was clipped by 3 bases and J by 2 bases; unmatched bases: 3. CDR3 loop: CASSLQGVQETQYF. The CDR3 DNA reads as TGTGCCAGCAGTTTGCAGGGGGTTCAAGAGACCCAGTACTTC.

This clonotype was recorded many times. The chain uses TRBV7-2 and TRBJ1-3, with 7 bases that match TRBD1. This CDR3 contains 17 residues. Germline V gene data show CDR1 as SGHTA and CDR2 as FQGNSA. The trim removed 5 bases at V and 1 base at J, leaving 11 bases unmatched. The CDR3 protein is CASSPAYSGQSGNTIYF. CDR3 nucleotides: TGTGCCAGCAGCCCCGCCTATTCGGGACAGTCTGGAAACACCATATATTTT.

This clonotype was observed many times. The rearrangement joins TRBV7-2 to TRBJ2-5; no clear D. Germline V CDR1 and CDR2: SGHTA, FQGNSA. This CDR3 has 13 amino acids. V lost 7 bases to trimming and J lost 0 bases, with 9 bases between them. The CDR3, as DNA: TGTGCCAGCACCCGGCCGTACCAAGAGACCCAGTACTTC. It specifies CASTRPYQETQYF. Looking up the rest from reference TRBV7-2 and TRBJ2-5 gives the full variable domain: GAGVSQSPSNKVTEKGKDVELRCDPISGHTALYWYRQSLGQGLEFLIYFQGNSAPDKSGLPSDRFSAERTGGSVSTLTIQRTQQEDSAVYLCASTRPYQETQYFGPGTRLLVL.

At least ten counts were recorded for this clonotype. The rearrangement joins TRBV12-3 or TRBV12-4 to TRBJ2-1, with 8 bases that match TRBD2. The ends lost 5 bases at V and 5 bases at J; junction bases unmatched: 8. This CDR3 has 15 amino acids. The CDR3 sequence: CASSTRGGRNNEQFF. The CDR3, as DNA: TGTGCCAGCAGTACCCGGGGGGGCCGCAACAATGAGCAGTTCTTC.

V and J are TRBV19 and TRBJ2-3; 9 bases agree with TRBD1. Germline trimming cut 4 bases from V and 4 bases from J; bases unmatched to any gene: 3. In germline, CDR1 is LNHDA, CDR2 SQIVND (reference sequence). This CDR3 comprises 14 residues. In DNA, the CDR3 is TGTGCCAGTAGTAAGGGACAGGGCCCAGATACGCAGTATTTT. This gives the protein CASSKGQGPDTQYF.

This clonotype has a handful of counts. V and J are TRBV12-3 or TRBV12-4 and TRBJ2-3, with 8 bases fitting TRBD1. The J segment lost 6 bases and the V segment lost 4 bases, leaving 6 bases of the junction unmatched. CDR3 length: 14 residues. The CDR3 DNA sequence: TGTGCCAGCAGTTCCAGGGGGCTCGGGGATACGCAGTATTTT. Translated, it gives CASSSRGLGDTQYF.

This clonotype was counted many times. The V gene is TRBV7-7, the J gene TRBJ2-5, with 10 nucleotides matching TRBD2. CDR3 length: 14 amino acids. Per the germline V gene, CDR1 is SSHAT and CDR2 is FNYEAQ (reference sequence). V trimming: 4 bases; J trimming: 7 bases; junction bases outside the gene matches: 6. The CDR3 nucleotides read TGTGCCAGCAGCTCCGGGACTAGCGATGCGACCCAGTACTTC. It is translated as CASSSGTSDATQYF.